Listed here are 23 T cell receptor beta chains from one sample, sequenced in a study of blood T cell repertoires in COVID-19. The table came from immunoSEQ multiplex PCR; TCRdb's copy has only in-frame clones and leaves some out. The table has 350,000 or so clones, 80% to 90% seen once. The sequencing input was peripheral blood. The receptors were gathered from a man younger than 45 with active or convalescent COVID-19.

The CDR3 loop is CASSLYSGRVETQYF. CDR3 nucleotides: TGTGCCAGCAGCTTATATAGCGGGAGGGTAGAGACCCAGTACTTC. The chain combines TRBV7-2 with TRBJ2-5; 11 bases are a match to TRBD2. J gave up 4 bases and V 2 bases, and 3 bases lay outside the gene matches. The CDR3 totals 15 residues. Per germline, CDR1 SGHTA and CDR2 FQGNSA.

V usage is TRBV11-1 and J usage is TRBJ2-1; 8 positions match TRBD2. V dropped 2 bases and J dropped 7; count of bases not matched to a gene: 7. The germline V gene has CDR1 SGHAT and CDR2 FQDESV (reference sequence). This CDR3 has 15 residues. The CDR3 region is CASSLRGGSRNEQFF. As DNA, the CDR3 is TGTGCCAGCAGCTTACGCGGGGGGAGTCGAAATGAGCAGTTCTTC.

CDR3 amino acids: CASSSGLLAKNIQYF. CDR3 sequence (DNA): TGTGCCAGCAGTTCAGGACTTCTAGCCAAAAACATTCAGTACTTC. The gene calls are TRBV27 and TRBJ2-4; TRBD2 is a possible D gene (5 bases). Germline CDR1 is MNHEY and CDR2 is SMNVEV (reference sequence). Trimming removed 4 bases from V and 0 bases from J, with 10 bases in between. The CDR3 extends over 15 amino acids.

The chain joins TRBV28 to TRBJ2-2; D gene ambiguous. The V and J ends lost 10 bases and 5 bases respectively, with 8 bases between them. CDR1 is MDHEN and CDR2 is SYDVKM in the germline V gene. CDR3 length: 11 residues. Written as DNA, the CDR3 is TGTGCCACCTACTCGACCGGGGAGCTGTTTTTT. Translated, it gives CATYSTGELFF.

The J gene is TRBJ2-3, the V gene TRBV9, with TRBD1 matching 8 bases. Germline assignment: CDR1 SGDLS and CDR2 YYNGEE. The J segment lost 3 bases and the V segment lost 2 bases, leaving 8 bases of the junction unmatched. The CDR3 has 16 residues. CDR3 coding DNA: TGTGCCAGCAGCGTCGGCGGGCAGGGGGCTACAGATACGCAGTATTTT. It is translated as CASSVGGQGATDTQYF.

The CDR3 loop is CASSLPGANYGYTF. CDR3 nucleotide sequence: TGTGCCAGCAGCTTACCCGGGGCTAACTATGGCTACACCTTC. This chain joins TRBV7-9 and TRBJ1-2; D gene ambiguous. Trimming shortened V by 2 bases and J by 0 bases, and 7 bases separated the two germline ends. From germline, CDR1 is SEHNR and CDR2 FQNEAQ (reference sequence). This CDR3 has 14 amino acids. The complete variable domain, with remaining parts taken from reference TRBV7-9 and TRBJ1-2, reads DTGVSQNPRHKITKRGQNVTFRCDPISEHNRLYWYRQTLGQGPEFLTYFQNEAQLEKSRLLSDRFSAERPKGSFSTLEIQRTEQGDSAMYLCASSLPGANYGYTFGSGTRLTVV.

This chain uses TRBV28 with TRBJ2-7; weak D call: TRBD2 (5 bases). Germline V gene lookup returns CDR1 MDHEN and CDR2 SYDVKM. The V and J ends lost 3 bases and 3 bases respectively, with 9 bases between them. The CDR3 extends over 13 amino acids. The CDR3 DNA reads TGTGCCAGCAGTTTCGTTCGGGGCTACGAGCAGTACTTC. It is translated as CASSFVRGYEQYF. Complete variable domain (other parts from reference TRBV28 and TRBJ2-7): DVKVTQSSRYLVKRTGEKVFLECVQDMDHENMFWYRQDPGLGLRLIYFSYDVKMKEKGDIPEGYSVSREKKERFSLILESASTNQTSMYLCASSFVRGYEQYFGPGTRLTVT.

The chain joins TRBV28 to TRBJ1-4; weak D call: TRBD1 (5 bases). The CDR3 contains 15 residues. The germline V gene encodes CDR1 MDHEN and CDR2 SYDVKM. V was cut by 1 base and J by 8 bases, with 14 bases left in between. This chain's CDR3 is CASSLSVGGAEKLFF. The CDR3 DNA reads TGTGCCAGCAGTTTATCAGTCGGGGGAGCGGAAAAACTGTTTTTT.

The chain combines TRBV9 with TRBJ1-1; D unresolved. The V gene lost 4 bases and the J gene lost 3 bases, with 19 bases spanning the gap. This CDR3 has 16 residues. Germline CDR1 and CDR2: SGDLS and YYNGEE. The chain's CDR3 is CASSPSPQRPHTEAFF. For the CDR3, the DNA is TGTGCCAGCAGCCCCTCTCCCCAGCGTCCTCACACTGAAGCTTTCTTT.

The DNA for the CDR3 is TGTGCCAGCAGCTTCTGGCGGGGGTCAGGGAGGACCGGGGAGCTGTTTTTT. This translates into CASSFWRGSGRTGELFF. The chain couples TRBV11-2 to TRBJ2-2, with 7 bases lining up with TRBD2. V lost 3 bases to trimming and J lost 5 bases; unmatched junction nucleotides: 12. CDR3 length equals 17 residues. CDR1 SGHAT and CDR2 FQNNGV come from the germline V gene.

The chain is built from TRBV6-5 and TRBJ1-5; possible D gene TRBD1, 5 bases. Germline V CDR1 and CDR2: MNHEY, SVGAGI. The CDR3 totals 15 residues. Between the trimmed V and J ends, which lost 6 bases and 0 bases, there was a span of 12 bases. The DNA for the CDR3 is TGTGCCAGCAGCCGGACAAAATATAGCAATCAGCCCCAGCATTTT. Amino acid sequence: CASSRTKYSNQPQHF.

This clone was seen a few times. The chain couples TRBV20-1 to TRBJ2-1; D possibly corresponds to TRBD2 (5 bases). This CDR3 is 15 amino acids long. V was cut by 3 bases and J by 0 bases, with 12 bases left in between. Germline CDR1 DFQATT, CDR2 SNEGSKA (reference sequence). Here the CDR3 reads CSASKSGSSYNEQFF. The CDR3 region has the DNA TGCAGTGCTAGTAAGAGCGGATCCTCCTACAATGAGCAGTTCTTC.

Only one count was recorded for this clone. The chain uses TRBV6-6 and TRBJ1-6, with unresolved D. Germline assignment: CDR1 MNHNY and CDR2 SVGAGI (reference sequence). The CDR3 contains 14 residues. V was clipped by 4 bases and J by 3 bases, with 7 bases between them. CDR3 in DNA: TGTGCCAGCAGTTGGGAGGGCTATAATTCACCCCTCCACTTT. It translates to CASSWEGYNSPLHF.

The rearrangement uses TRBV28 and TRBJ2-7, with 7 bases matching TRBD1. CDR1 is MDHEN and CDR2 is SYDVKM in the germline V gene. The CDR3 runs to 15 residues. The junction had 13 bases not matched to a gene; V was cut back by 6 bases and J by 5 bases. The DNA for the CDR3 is TGTGCCAGCAGCCGACGACAGGGAAGGCGTCACGAGCAGTACTTC. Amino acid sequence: CASSRRQGRRHEQYF.

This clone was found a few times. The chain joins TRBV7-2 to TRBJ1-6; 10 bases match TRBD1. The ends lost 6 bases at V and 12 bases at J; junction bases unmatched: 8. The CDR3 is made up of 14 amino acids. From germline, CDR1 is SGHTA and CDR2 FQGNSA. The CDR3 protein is CASRQDRGIGPLHF. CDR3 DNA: TGTGCCAGCAGGCAGGACAGGGGGATCGGACCCCTCCACTTT.

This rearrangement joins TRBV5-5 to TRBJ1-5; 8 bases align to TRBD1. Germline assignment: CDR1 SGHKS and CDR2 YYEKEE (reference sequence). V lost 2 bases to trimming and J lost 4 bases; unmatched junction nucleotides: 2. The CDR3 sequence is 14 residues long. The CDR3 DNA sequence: TGTGCCAGCAGCTTAGGGACAGGAAATCAGCCCCAGCATTTT. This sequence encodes CASSLGTGNQPQHF.

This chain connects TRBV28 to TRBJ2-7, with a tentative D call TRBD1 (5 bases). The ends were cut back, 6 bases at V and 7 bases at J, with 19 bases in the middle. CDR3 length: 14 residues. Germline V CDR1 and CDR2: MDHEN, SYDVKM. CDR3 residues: CASRTPEPSGEQYF. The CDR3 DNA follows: TGTGCCAGCAGAACCCCGGAACCCTCAGGGGAGCAGTACTTC.

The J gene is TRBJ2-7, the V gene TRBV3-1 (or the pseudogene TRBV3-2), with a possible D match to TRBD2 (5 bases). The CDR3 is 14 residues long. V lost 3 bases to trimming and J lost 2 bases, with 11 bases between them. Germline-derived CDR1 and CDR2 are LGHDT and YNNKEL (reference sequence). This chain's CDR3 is CASSQRAGAYEQYF. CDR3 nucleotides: TGTGCCAGCAGCCAGCGGGCGGGCGCCTACGAGCAGTACTTC.

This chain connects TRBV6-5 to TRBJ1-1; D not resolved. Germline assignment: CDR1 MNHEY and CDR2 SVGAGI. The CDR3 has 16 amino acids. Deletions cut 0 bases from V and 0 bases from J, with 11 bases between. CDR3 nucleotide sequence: TGTGCCAGCAGTTACTCGATGATAGTTATGAACACTGAAGCTTTCTTT. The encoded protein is CASSYSMIVMNTEAFF.

CDR3 nucleotide sequence: TGTGCCAGCAGCGGCAAATGGCCAGATACGCAGTATTTT. Translation gives CASSGKWPDTQYF. The chain is built from TRBV9 and TRBJ2-3; D is unresolved. This CDR3 comprises 13 residues. V was clipped by 3 bases and J by 4 bases, with 9 bases between them. Germline values: CDR1 SGDLS, CDR2 YYNGEE.

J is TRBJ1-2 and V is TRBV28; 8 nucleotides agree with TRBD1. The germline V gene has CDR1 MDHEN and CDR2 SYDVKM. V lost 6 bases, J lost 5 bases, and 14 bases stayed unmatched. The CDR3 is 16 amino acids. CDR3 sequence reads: CASRRRTGQGSYGYTF. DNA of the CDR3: TGTGCCAGCAGGCGAAGGACAGGGCAAGGATCATATGGCTACACCTTC.

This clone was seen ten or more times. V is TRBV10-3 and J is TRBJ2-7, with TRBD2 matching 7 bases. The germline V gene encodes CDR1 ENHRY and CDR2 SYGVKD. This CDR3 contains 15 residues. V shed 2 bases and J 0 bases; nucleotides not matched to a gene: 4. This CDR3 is CAISEAGGGSYEQYF. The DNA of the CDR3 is TGTGCCATCAGTGAGGCCGGCGGGGGCTCCTACGAGCAGTACTTC.

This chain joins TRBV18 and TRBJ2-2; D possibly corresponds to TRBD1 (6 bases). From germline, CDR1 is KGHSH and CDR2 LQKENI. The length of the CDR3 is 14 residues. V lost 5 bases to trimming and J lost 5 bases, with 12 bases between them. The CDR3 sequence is CASSSRGATGELFF. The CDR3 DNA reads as TGTGCCAGCTCAAGCAGGGGCGCGACCGGGGAGCTGTTTTTT.